These 2 T cell receptor beta chains originate from one sample sequenced in a study of T cell clones after liver transplantation. Method: immunoSEQ multiplex PCR; TCRdb's copy keeps in-frame clones and lacks some. Of roughly 55,000 clones listed, roughly 80% are singletons. The source was CD4+ T cells from blood, collected before liver transplant. The receptors were sampled from a human donor who received a liver transplant.

V and J are TRBV5-6 and TRBJ1-3; D unresolved. Germline values: CDR1 SGHDT, CDR2 YYEEEE. V was cut by 1 base and J by 5 bases, with 7 bases left in between. This CDR3 has 13 residues. Written as DNA, the CDR3 is TGTGCCAGCAGCTTGAACGGGAGAAACACCATATATTTT. As protein: CASSLNGRNTIYF.

Comment on this clone: The same CDR3 is also encoded by other DNA sequences in this sample. V usage is TRBV7-2 and J usage is TRBJ2-5; no reliable D call. The CDR3 sequence is 13 residues long. In germline, CDR1 is SGHTA, CDR2 FQGNSA. The germline V and J ends were trimmed by 3 bases and 1 base, with 6 bases remaining between them. The CDR3: CASSFQRQETQYF. The CDR3 DNA is TGTGCCAGCAGCTTTCAGCGCCAAGAGACCCAGTACTTC.